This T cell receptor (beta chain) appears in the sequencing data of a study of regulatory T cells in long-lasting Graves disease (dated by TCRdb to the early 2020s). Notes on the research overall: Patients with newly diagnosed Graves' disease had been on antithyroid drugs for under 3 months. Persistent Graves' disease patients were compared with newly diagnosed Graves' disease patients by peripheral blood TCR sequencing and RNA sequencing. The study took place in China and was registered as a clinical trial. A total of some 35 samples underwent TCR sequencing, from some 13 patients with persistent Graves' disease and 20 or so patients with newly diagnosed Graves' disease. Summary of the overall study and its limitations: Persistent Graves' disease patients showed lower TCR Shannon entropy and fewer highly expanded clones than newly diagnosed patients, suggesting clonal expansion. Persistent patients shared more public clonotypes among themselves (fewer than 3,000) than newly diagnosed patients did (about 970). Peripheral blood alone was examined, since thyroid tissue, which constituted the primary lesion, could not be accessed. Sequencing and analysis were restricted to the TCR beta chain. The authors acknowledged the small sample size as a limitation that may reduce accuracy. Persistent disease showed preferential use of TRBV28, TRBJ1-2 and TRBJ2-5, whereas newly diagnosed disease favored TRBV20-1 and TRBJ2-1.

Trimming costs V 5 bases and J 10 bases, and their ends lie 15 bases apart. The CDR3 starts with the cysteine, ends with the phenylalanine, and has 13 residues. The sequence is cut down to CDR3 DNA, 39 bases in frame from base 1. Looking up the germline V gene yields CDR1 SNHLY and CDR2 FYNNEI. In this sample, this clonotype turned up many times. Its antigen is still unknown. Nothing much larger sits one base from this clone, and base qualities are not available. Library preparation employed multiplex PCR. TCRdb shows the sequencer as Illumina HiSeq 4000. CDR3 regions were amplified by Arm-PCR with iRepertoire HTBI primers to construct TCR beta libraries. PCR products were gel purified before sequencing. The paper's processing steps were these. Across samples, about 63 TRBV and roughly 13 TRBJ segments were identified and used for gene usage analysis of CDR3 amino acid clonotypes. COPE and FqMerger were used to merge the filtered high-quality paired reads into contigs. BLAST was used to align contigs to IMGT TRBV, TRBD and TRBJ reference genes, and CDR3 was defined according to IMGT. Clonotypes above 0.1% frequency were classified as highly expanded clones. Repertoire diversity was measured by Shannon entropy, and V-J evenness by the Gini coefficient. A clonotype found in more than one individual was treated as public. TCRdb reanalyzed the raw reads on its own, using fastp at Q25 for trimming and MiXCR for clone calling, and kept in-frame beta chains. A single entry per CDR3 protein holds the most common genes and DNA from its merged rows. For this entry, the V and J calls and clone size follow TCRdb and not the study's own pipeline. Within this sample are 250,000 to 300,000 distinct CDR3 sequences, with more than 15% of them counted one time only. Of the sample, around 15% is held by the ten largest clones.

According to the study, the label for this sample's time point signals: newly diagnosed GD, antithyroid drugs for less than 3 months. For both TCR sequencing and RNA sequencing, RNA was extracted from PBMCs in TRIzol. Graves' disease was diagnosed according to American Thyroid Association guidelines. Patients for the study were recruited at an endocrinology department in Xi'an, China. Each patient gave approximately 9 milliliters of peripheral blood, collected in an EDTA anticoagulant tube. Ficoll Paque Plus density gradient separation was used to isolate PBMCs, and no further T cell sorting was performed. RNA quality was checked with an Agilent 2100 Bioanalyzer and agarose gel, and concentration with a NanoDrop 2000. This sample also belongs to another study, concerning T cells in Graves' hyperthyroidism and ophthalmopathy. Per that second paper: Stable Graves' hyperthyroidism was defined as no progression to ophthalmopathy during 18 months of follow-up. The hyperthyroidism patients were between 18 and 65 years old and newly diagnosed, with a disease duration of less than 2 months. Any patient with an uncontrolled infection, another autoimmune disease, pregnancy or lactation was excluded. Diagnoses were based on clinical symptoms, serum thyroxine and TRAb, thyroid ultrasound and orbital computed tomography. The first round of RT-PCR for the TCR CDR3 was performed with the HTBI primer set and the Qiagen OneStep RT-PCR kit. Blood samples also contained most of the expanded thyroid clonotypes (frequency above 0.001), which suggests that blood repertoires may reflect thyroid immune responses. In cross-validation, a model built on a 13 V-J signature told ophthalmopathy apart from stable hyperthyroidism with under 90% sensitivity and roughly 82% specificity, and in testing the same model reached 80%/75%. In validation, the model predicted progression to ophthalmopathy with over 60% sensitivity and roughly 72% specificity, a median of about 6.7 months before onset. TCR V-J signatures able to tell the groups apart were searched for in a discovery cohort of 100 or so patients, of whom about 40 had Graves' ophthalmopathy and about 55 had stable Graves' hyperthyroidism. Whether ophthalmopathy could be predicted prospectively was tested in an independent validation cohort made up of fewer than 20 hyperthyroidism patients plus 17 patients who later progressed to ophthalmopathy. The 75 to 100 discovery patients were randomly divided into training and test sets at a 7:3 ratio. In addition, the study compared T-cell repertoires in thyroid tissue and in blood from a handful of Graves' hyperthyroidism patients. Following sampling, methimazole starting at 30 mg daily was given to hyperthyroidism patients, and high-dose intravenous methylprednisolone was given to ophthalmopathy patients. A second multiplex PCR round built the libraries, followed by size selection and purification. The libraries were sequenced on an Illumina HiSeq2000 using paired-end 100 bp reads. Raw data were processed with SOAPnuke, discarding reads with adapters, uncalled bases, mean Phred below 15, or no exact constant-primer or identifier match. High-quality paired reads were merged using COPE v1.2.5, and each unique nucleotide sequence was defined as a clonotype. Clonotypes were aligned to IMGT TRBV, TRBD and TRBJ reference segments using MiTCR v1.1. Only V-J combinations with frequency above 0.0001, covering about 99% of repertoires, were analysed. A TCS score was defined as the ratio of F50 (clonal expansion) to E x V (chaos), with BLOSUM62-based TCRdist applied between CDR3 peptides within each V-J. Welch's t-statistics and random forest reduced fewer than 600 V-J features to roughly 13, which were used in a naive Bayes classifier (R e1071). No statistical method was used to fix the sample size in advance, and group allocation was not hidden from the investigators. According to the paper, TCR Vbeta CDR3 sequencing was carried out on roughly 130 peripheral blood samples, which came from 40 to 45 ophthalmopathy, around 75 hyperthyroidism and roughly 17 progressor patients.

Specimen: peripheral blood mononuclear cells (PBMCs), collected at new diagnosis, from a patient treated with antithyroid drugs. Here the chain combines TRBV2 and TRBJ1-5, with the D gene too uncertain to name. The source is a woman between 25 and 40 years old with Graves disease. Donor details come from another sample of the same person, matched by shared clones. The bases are TGTGCCAGCAGTATCAGGCGGGATAAACCCCAGCATTTT. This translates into CASSIRRDKPQHF.